The sequence of this T cell receptor (beta chain) was determined in a study of shared clonotypes between healthy human individuals (dated by TCRdb to 2018 to 2020). Broadly, across the study: The cohort included three men and two women between 18 and 49 years of age. Per donor, leukapheresis produced somewhere between about 0.94 and 9 billion PBMCs. To estimate repertoire size and how much clonotype sharing occurs between individuals, the study deeply sequenced the blood TCR repertoires of 4 to 6 healthy adults. Different laboratories and diverse techniques were used to prepare libraries and sequence TCR repertoires, to increase sequencing depth and limit assay-specific biases. The research as a whole found: Sampling was limited to blood, and TCR repertoires in tissue likely differ from TCR repertoires in blood. Based on pairwise subsampling, the degree of clonotype sharing among donors was expected to be affected by sequencing depth. The small number of donors limited the genetic and exposure-history diversity represented.

Using the deep immunoSEQ assay, multiplex PCR amplified TCR CDR3 regions from genomic DNA. Extracted genomic DNA from each cell subset was distributed evenly across all wells of several immunoSEQ 96-well plates, and each plate was treated as a replicate. Each replicate PCR for unsorted PBMC received 300 to 350 ng genomic DNA, equal to around 30,000 T cell genomes. Ten immunoSEQ deep assay plates were used to sequence unsorted PBMC genomic DNA. The purified libraries were quantified using a Qubit 3.0 fluorometer, sized with a Bioanalyzer 2100, and then quantified again using the KAPA Library Quantification kit. Every immunoSEQ 96-well plate was sequenced on a separate single-read 150-cycle Illumina NextSeq 550 flow cell. In the source study's methods: The immunoSEQ output contained only junctional sequences without quality scores, so filtering could not match that applied to full-length reads. To assign V/J genes and CDR3, sequences were annotated using PyIR, a Python wrapper for IgBLAST v1.9, with IMGT germline references. Reads with weak V/J assignments (E-value above 1e-6), missing CDR3, stop codons, out-of-frame junctions, or ambiguous translated residues were removed. V3J clonotypes were defined as sequences sharing the same inferred V gene, J gene, and CDR3 amino acid sequence. The percentage overlap between two repertoires was calculated by dividing the number of shared unique clonotypes by the size of the smaller repertoire. Repertoire richness was assessed with RTK rarefaction, the Chao1 estimator, and Recon v2.1 estimates of unobserved clonotypes. TCRdb stores this immuneACCESS table with in-frame sequences only. Part of the clones is absent; in the studies checked, under half of the shortfall reflects unresolved V genes, and no reason is known for the rest. That table gives V, J and clone size, and the DNA gave D and trimming. Here the sample has fewer than 650,000 clones; 60% to 85% occur a single time. Around 13% of the sample is held by the ten biggest clonotypes.

Details on this clone: Its target antigen remains unknown. Base qualities are not at hand, and no much larger clone is one base apart.

The CDR3 contains 14 residues, cysteine and phenylalanine counted. The read is trimmed to its CDR3 DNA, 42 bases read in frame from base 1. Compared with germline, V lacks 4 bases and J lacks 5 bases; bases without a gene match: 7. According to the germline V gene, CDR1 reads MGHRA and CDR2 reads YSYEKL. Healthy HIV-negative adults with no recently reported acute infections or vaccinations were included as donors. Only Caucasian adults living in Nashville, Tennessee, USA were represented among the donors. For unsorted samples, 100 million or so PBMCs were counted, and genomic DNA was extracted using the QIAamp DNA Blood Mini kit. Blood was obtained by leukapheresis, after which PBMCs were separated by Ficoll-Histopaque density gradient centrifugation and cryopreserved in liquid nitrogen vapor phase.

Source material: PBMCs. The receptor chain draws on TRBV4-1 and TRBJ2-5, with 7 bases aligning to TRBD2. This clonotype was obtained from a woman in her forties in good health. Some clones in this sample may be carry-over from other donors' samples. The CDR3 amino acid sequence is: CASSPGVRGETQYF. The DNA sequence reads TGCGCCAGCAGCCCAGGAGTGCGGGGGGAGACCCAGTACTTC.